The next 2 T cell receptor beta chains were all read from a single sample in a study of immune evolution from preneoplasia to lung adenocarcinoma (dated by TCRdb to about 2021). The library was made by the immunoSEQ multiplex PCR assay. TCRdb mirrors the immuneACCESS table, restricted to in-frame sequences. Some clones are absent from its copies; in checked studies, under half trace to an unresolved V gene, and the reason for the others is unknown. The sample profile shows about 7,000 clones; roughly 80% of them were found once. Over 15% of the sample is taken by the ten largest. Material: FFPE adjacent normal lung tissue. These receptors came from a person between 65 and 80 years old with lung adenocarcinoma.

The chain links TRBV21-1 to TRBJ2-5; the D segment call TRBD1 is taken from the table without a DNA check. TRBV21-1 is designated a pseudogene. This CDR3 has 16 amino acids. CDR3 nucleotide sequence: TGTGCCAGCAGCAAAGGTGGCACAGGGGTGGGAGAGACCCAGTACTTC. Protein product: CASSKGGTGVGETQYF.

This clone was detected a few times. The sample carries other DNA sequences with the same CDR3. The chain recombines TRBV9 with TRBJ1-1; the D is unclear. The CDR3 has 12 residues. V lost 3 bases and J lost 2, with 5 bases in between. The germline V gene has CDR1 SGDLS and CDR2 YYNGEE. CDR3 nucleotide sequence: TGTGCCAGCAGCGGTAGTAACACTGAAGCTTTCTTT. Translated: CASSGSNTEAFF.